This T cell receptor beta chain was recorded in a study of T cells in women clearing cervical HPV infection. Study results and limitations: Each sample's T-cell count was unknown, possibly confounding richness.

Here immunoSEQ multiplex PCR was the method, and the copy in TCRdb shows in-frame clones only, minus some. This repertoire comprises fewer than 40,000 clones; its ten largest clones make up around 6.6%. In regard to this clone: The antigen remains unidentified. The CDR3 end lies 3 residues beyond the end of the read and is filled in from the germline J gene.

V gave up 2 bases and J gave up 0 bases, with 7 bases separating them. The CDR3 runs to 15 residues. The germline gives CDR1 SGHTA, CDR2 FQGNSA. The receptor comes from a woman between 18 and 75 years old with a cervical HPV16 infection that either progressed to CIN3+ or cleared (not recorded which). Sequences were obtained from blood buffy coat. The chain has TRBV7-2 and TRBJ1-4; D gene uncertain. CDR3 loop: CASSLNTATNEKLFF. The DNA read from the CDR3 is TGTGCCAGCAGCTTAAATACAGCAACTAATGAAAAA.